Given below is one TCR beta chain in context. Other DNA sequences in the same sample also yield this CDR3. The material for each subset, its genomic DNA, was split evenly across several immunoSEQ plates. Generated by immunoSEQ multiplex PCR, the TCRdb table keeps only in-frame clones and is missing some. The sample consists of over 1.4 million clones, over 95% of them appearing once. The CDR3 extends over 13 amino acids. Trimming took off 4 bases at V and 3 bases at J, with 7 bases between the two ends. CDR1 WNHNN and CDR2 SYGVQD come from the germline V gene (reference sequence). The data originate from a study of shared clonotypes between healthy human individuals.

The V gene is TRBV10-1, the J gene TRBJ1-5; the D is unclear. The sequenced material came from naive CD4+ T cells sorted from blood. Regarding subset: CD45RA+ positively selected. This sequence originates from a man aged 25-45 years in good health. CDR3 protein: CASSGQVNQPQHF. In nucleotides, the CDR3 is TGCGCCAGCAGTGGGCAGGTCAATCAGCCCCAGCATTTT.